The 30 T cell receptor beta chains listed next were all sequenced from one sample in a study of molecular identifiers for immune sequencing clone quantification. TCRdb re-analysed the PCR reads in MiXCR, keeping a single row per CDR3 protein. Among approximately 2,500 distinct CDR3 sequences listed, over 15% were seen once. Sequences were obtained from naive CD8+ T cells from blood, with Jurkat cell RNA spiked in. Stated subset: FACS-sorted CD8+CD4-CCR7+CD45RA+ naive T cells. The receptors shown here come from a human donor in good health. Some libraries in this study had Jurkat cell RNA spiked in.

This clonotype counts as medium-sized. The chain combines TRBV6-5 with TRBJ2-5; the match to TRBD1 covers 10 bases. Losses at the gene ends were 4 bases for V and 2 bases for J; bases not matched to a gene: 7. The CDR3 consists of 16 residues. In germline, CDR1 is MNHEY, CDR2 SVGAGI. For the CDR3, the DNA is TGTGCCAGCAGTTCGACAGGGGGCTGGGAACAAGAGACCCAGTACTTC. It encodes CASSSTGGWEQETQYF.

By its share, this clonotype is medium-sized (0.01 to 0.1%). The gene calls are TRBV10-3 and TRBJ2-3, with D maybe TRBD2 (5 bases). The V end lost 4 bases, the J end lost 0 bases, and 17 bases lay between the germline ends. The CDR3 contains 17 residues. The V gene's germline CDR1 is ENHRY and CDR2 SYGVKD. CDR3 DNA sequence: TGTGCCATCAGTGGGGGTGAGCGGAGACCTAGCACAGATACGCAGTATTTT. Its translation: CAISGGERRPSTDTQYF.

This clonotype is categorized as medium-sized. The V and J genes are TRBV5-1 and TRBJ2-2; 9 bases fit TRBD2. This CDR3 comprises 17 residues. CDR1 is SGHRS, CDR2 YFSETQ, per germline. V lost 7 bases to trimming and J lost 3 bases; unmatched junction nucleotides: 13. CDR3 coding DNA: TGCGCCAGCGGAATTCACAGCGGGAGGAGGGACACCGGGGAGCTGTTTTTT. Its translation: CASGIHSGRRDTGELFF.

This clonotype is deemed medium-sized (0.01 to 0.1%). This chain joins TRBV13 and TRBJ2-4; the D gene is possibly TRBD1 (5 bases). Germline CDR1 and CDR2: PRHDT and FYEKMQ (reference sequence). Trimming took off 2 bases at V and 9 bases at J, with 11 bases between the two ends. The CDR3 is made up of 13 amino acids. The CDR3 loop is CASSLPQGSIQYF. In DNA form, the CDR3 reads TGTGCCAGCAGCTTACCCCAGGGAAGCATTCAGTACTTC.

By proportion, this clonotype is medium-sized (0.01 to 0.1%). The chain employs TRBV28 and TRBJ2-7, with 8 nucleotides matching TRBD2. The junction had 3 bases not matched to a gene; V was cut back by 2 bases and J by 3 bases. This CDR3 has 14 amino acids. Germline loops: CDR1 MDHEN, CDR2 SYDVKM. As DNA, the CDR3 is TGTGCCAGCAGTTTAAGAACTAGCGGCTACGAGCAGTACTTC. It translates to CASSLRTSGYEQYF.

This clonotype is medium-sized (0.01 to 0.1%) by share. The gene calls are TRBV6-6 and TRBJ2-3, with D uncertain. The CDR3 totals 15 residues. V was trimmed by 6 bases and J by 2 bases, leaving 15 bases between them. Germline lookup yields CDR1 MNHNY and CDR2 SVGAGI (reference sequence). CDR3 in DNA: TGTGCCAGCAGAACGAGACTGGGGTTCACAGATACGCAGTATTTT. Its protein is CASRTRLGFTDTQYF.

Sample share makes this clonotype large. This rearrangement joins TRBV6-6 to TRBJ2-1; D is undetermined. V lost 0 bases and J 10 bases, leaving 7 bases between the germline ends. Germline assignment: CDR1 MNHNY and CDR2 SVGAGI (reference sequence). The CDR3 length is 12 residues. CDR3 nucleotide sequence: TGTGCCAGCAGTTACTCGATAGGGGAGCAGTTCTTC. Amino acids: CASSYSIGEQFF.

In this sample, this clonotype is medium-sized. This chain connects TRBV9 to TRBJ1-4, with D maybe TRBD1 (6 bases). The germline CDR1 and CDR2 sequences are SGDLS and YYNGEE. This CDR3 region has 15 residues. Trimming took 3 bases from V and 6 from J, leaving 15 bases between them. CDR3: CASSGEGVGDEKLFF. For the CDR3, the DNA is TGTGCCAGCAGCGGCGAGGGGGTCGGGGATGAAAAACTGTTTTTT.

This clonotype was observed a single time. The rearrangement links TRBV6-1 to TRBJ2-7; 8 bases map to TRBD2. Germline-derived CDR1 and CDR2 are MNHNS and SASEGT. The CDR3 runs to 18 residues. Trimming at V came to 7 bases and at J to 3 bases, leaving 20 bases not matched to a gene. The CDR3 region is CASNKERPGRDYFYEQYF. The CDR3 DNA follows: TGTGCCAGCAATAAAGAACGTCCCGGGAGGGATTACTTCTACGAGCAGTACTTC.

By sample share, this clonotype is medium-sized. This chain uses TRBV4-3 with TRBJ2-7, with 12 bases matching TRBD2. Trimming took 1 base from V and 5 from J; bases not matched to a gene: 12. Germline lookup yields CDR1 LGHNA and CDR2 YSLEER. CDR3 length equals 18 residues. The CDR3 bases are TGCGCCAGCAGCCAAGGCGTGGGTCTAGCGGGAGGGCCCCACGAGCAGTACTTC. This gives the protein CASSQGVGLAGGPHEQYF.

Relative to its sample, this clonotype is medium-sized. CDR3 DNA sequence: TGTGCCAGCAGTTCAAAACCCCTCACAGGGTTCAATCAGCCCCAGCATTTT. This codes for CASSSKPLTGFNQPQHF. The chain has TRBV27 and TRBJ1-5; D is perhaps TRBD1 (6 bases). The germline V gene has CDR1 MNHEY and CDR2 SMNVEV (reference sequence). CDR3 length equals 17 residues. V was shortened by 4 bases and J by 3 bases, with 19 bases between the two germline ends.

Regarding this clonotype: Given a much more abundant clone one base away, this may be a read error. The chain carries TRBV6-5 and TRBJ2-7, with D unresolved. The CDR3 extends over 13 amino acids. Trimming shortened V by 8 bases and J by 3 bases, and 14 bases separated the two germline ends. The germline V gene encodes CDR1 MNHEY and CDR2 SVGAGI. The CDR3 nucleotides are TGTGCCAGCGGTTCTGGACCCTACTACGAGCAGTACTTC. It yields the protein CASGSGPYYEQYF.

This clonotype has more than one count but fewer than ten. V is TRBV3-1 and J is TRBJ2-2; the D is unclear. The CDR3 has 13 residues. Germline-derived CDR1 and CDR2 are LGHDT and YNNKEL (reference sequence). V was clipped by 4 bases and J by 6 bases, with 9 bases between them. The CDR3 protein is CASSPSVPGELFF. In DNA, the CDR3 is TGTGCCAGCAGCCCTTCGGTTCCCGGGGAGCTGTTTTTT.

This clonotype is termed medium-sized. J is TRBJ2-3 and V is TRBV4-3, with TRBD2 as a possible D gene (6 bases). The CDR3 totals 13 residues. The V end lost 9 bases, the J end lost 1 base, and 11 bases lay between the germline ends. CDR1 is LGHNA, CDR2 YSLEER, per germline. CDR3 loop: CASRRDRTDTQYF. For the CDR3, the DNA is TGCGCCAGTCGGCGGGACCGCACAGATACGCAGTATTTT.

The rearrangement joins TRBV12-3 or TRBV12-4 to TRBJ1-5; D is uncertain. V was cut by 3 bases and J by 7 bases, with 13 bases left in between. The CDR3 extends over 14 amino acids. DNA of the CDR3: TGTGCCAGCAGTTTTAGTCCAGGAAGGCAGCCCCAGCATTTT. It translates to CASSFSPGRQPQHF.

As regards this clonotype: A much larger clonotype is one base distant, so this may be a read error. The rearrangement uses TRBV28 and TRBJ2-2; D is ambiguous. Trimming pared 2 bases from V and 10 bases from J, leaving 11 bases between. CDR1 and CDR2 from the germline V gene are MDHEN and SYDVKM. The CDR3 is made up of 13 amino acids. DNA of the CDR3: TGTGCCAGCAGTTTAAGAGACTCCGAGGAGCTGTTTTTT. Encoded protein: CASSLRDSEELFF. Filled out from reference TRBV28 and TRBJ2-2, the complete variable domain reads DVKVTQSSRYLVKRTGEKVFLECVQDMDHENMFWYRQDPGLGLRLIYFSYDVKMKEKGDIPEGYSVSREKKERFSLILESASTNQTSMYLCASSLRDSEELFFGEGSRLTVL.

This clonotype is deemed medium-sized. The J gene is TRBJ2-7, the V gene TRBV7-9; D is possibly TRBD2 (7 bases). This CDR3 contains 14 residues. Germline lookup yields CDR1 SEHNR and CDR2 FQNEAQ (reference sequence). V dropped 6 bases and J dropped 4 bases, with 16 bases sitting between them. The CDR3 spells CASSLGGAPYEQYF. The CDR3 coding sequence is TGTGCCAGCAGTCTAGGGGGGGCGCCTTACGAGCAGTACTTC.

This clonotype is classed as medium-sized. The chain is built from TRBV10-3 and TRBJ2-7; D might be TRBD1 or TRBD2, each matching 5 bases. Deletions cut 4 bases from V and 3 bases from J, with 10 bases between. The CDR3 sequence is 13 residues long. In germline, CDR1 is ENHRY, CDR2 SYGVKD. Here the CDR3 DNA reads TGTGCCATCAGTGTGGGACGGAGCTACGAGCAGTACTTC. Its translation: CAISVGRSYEQYF.

Notes on this clonotype: With a much larger clone just one base away, this may be a read error. The CDR3 DNA reads TGCGCCAACAGCCAAGGACCGGGAGCGGGAGGGCGGGACGGTACGCAGTATTTT. It is translated as CANSQGPGAGGRDGTQYF. V is TRBV4-3 and J is TRBJ2-3, with TRBD2 matching 10 bases. The CDR3 is 18 residues long. CDR1 and CDR2 (germline): LGHNA, YSLEER.

For this clonotype: Just one base apart from a much larger clone, this may be a read error. The chain recombines TRBV28 with TRBJ1-5; D is perhaps TRBD1 (6 bases). CDR1 and CDR2 from the germline V gene are MDHEN and SYDVKM. The CDR3 totals 14 residues. The V and J ends lost 5 bases and 7 bases respectively, with 15 bases between them. DNA of the CDR3: TGTGCCAGCAGTCCAGACAGGCTTGGCCAGCCCCAGCATTTT. Residues: CASSPDRLGQPQHF.

This clonotype ranks as medium-sized. The chain is built from TRBV21-1 and TRBJ2-7; the table calls TRBD2, which could not be checked here. TRBV21-1 is classified as a pseudogene. The CDR3 is 9 amino acids. CDR3 nucleotides: TGTGCCAGCAGGGGAGGGCAGTACTTC. Amino acids: CASRGGQYF.

This clonotype is labeled as medium-sized. V usage is TRBV7-2 and J usage is TRBJ2-2, with a weak D call TRBD2 (6 bases). Trimming took off 3 bases at V and 2 bases at J, with 10 bases between the two ends. From germline, CDR1 is SGHTA and CDR2 FQGNSA. This CDR3 contains 15 residues. The CDR3, as DNA: TGTGCCAGCAGCTTGACTAGTGGTAACACCGGGGAGCTGTTTTTT. It encodes CASSLTSGNTGELFF.

By sample share, this clonotype is medium-sized. CDR3 amino acids: CASSSTSGRGEQYF. Written as DNA, the CDR3 is TGTGCCAGCAGTTCAACTAGCGGGAGGGGAGAGCAGTACTTC. The chain couples TRBV12-3 or TRBV12-4 to TRBJ2-7, with 13 bases matching TRBD2. The CDR3 contains 14 residues. The V gene end was trimmed by 4 bases and the J gene end by 7 bases; junction bases not matched to a gene: 4.

In this sample, this clonotype turned up a few times. The chain carries TRBV7-2 and TRBJ2-1; 9 nucleotides line up with TRBD2. The CDR3 runs to 15 residues. Per germline, CDR1 SGHTA and CDR2 FQGNSA. J lost 4 bases, V lost 5 bases, and 6 bases had no gene match. This CDR3 reads CASSATSGPYNEQFF. The CDR3 bases are TGTGCCAGCAGCGCAACTAGCGGGCCTTACAATGAGCAGTTCTTC. Combining the CDR3 with reference TRBV7-2 and TRBJ2-1 gives the whole variable domain GAGVSQSPSNKVTEKGKDVELRCDPISGHTALYWYRQSLGQGLEFLIYFQGNSAPDKSGLPSDRFSAERTGGSVSTLTIQRTQQEDSAVYLCASSATSGPYNEQFFGPGTRLTVL.

This clonotype is judged medium-sized. The chain combines TRBV20-1 with TRBJ1-1; tentative D call: TRBD1 (5 bases). Trimming took off 0 bases at V and 0 bases at J, with 14 bases between the two ends. Germline assignment: CDR1 DFQATT and CDR2 SNEGSKA (reference sequence). The CDR3 runs to 16 residues. CDR3 DNA: TGCAGTGCTAGAGATGGGACGGACTACATGAACACTGAAGCTTTCTTT. Amino acid sequence: CSARDGTDYMNTEAFF.

By share, this clonotype ranks as medium-sized. This sequence joins TRBV7-3 and TRBJ1-1; D ambiguous. Germline assignment: CDR1 SGHTA and CDR2 FQGTGA. The CDR3 has 15 residues. V lost 2 bases and J lost 2, with 12 bases in between. This CDR3 reads CASSLGVGFNTEAFF. The CDR3 region has the DNA TGTGCCAGCAGCTTAGGGGTTGGATTTAACACTGAAGCTTTCTTT.

A single count supports this clonotype. V is TRBV20-1 and J is TRBJ2-2; D might be TRBD2 (6 bases). Germline assignment: CDR1 DFQATT and CDR2 SNEGSKA (reference sequence). The V end was cut by 2 bases, the J end by 6 bases, with 16 bases between. The CDR3 runs to 15 residues. The CDR3 reads CSARHDGSPAGELFF. The CDR3 DNA reads TGCAGTGCTAGACACGACGGGAGTCCCGCCGGGGAGCTGTTTTTT.

Details on this clonotype: A much larger clone lies a single base off, so this may be a read error. V and J are TRBV4-1 and TRBJ2-1; D may be TRBD2 (5 bases). The length of the CDR3 is 16 residues. Germline loops: CDR1 MGHRA, CDR2 YSYEKL. The CDR3: CASSLGAETKYNEQSF. The CDR3 coding sequence is TGCGCCAGCAGCCTCGGAGCGGAGACAAAATACAATGAGCAGTCCTTC.

The rearrangement links TRBV19 to TRBJ2-7, with TRBD2 matching 9 bases. The germline V gene encodes CDR1 LNHDA and CDR2 SQIVND (reference sequence). The CDR3 is made up of 14 amino acids. V lost 4 bases to trimming and J lost 0 bases; unmatched junction nucleotides: 1. The CDR3 loop reads CASSNSGSSYEQYF. The CDR3 bases are TGTGCCAGTAGTAATAGCGGGAGCTCCTACGAGCAGTACTTC.

This clonotype is classed as medium-sized. The rearrangement uses TRBV4-1 and TRBJ2-4; TRBD1 is a possible D gene (5 bases). The V gene lost 3 bases and the J gene lost 1 base, with 10 bases spanning the gap. The CDR3 is 15 amino acids. In germline, CDR1 is MGHRA, CDR2 YSYEKL. CDR3 nucleotide sequence: TGCGCCAGCAGCCAGGGGCAGGCGGCCAAAAACATTCAGTACTTC. It encodes CASSQGQAAKNIQYF.